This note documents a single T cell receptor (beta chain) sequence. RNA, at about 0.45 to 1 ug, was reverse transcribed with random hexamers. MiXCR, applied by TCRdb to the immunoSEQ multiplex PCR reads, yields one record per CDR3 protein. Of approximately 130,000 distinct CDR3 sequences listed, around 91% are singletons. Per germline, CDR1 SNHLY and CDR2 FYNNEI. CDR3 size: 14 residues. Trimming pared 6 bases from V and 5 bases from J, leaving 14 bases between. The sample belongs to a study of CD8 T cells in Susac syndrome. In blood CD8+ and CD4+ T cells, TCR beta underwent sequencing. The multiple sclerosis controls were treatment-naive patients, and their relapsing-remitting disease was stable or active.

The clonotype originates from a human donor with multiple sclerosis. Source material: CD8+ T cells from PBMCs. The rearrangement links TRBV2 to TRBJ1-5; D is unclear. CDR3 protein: CASRQWAWDQPQHF. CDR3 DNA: TGTGCCAGCAGGCAGTGGGCCTGGGATCAGCCCCAGCATTTT.